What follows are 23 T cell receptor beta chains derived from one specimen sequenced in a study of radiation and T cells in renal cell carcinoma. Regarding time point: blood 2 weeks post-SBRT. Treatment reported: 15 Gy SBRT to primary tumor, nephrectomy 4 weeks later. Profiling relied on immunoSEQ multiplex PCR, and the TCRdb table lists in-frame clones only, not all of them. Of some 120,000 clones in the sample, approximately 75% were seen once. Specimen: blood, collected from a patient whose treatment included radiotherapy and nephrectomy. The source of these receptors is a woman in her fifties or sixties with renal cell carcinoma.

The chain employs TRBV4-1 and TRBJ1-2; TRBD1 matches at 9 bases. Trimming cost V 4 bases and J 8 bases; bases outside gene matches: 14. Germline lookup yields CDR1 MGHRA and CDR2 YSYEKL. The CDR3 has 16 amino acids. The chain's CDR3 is CASSPIPGQGSEGYTF. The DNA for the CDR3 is TGCGCCAGCAGCCCGATTCCGGGACAGGGTTCTGAAGGCTACACCTTC.

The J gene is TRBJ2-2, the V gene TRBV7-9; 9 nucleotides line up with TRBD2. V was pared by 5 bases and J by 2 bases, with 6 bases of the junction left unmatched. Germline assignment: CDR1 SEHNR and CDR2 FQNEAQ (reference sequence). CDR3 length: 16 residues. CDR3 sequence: CASSPLAGRNTGELFF. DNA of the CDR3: TGTGCCAGCAGCCCCCTAGCGGGGCGTAACACCGGGGAGCTGTTTTTT.

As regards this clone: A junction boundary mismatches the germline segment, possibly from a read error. In nucleotides, the CDR3 is TGTGCCAGCAGCCTAGCGGGAGGCACTGGGGCCAACGTCCTGACTTTC. Amino acid sequence: CASSLAGGTGANVLTF. V gene TRBV7-2 combines with J gene TRBJ2-6, with 11 bases identical to TRBD2. The CDR3 contains 16 residues. From germline, CDR1 is SGHTA and CDR2 FQGNSA.

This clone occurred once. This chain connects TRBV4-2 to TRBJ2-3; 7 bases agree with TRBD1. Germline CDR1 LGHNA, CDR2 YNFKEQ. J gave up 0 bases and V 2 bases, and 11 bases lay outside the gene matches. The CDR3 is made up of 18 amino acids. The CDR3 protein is CASSQNLQGLTSTDTQYF. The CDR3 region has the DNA TGTGCCAGCAGCCAAAACTTACAGGGGCTAACTAGCACAGATACGCAGTATTTT.

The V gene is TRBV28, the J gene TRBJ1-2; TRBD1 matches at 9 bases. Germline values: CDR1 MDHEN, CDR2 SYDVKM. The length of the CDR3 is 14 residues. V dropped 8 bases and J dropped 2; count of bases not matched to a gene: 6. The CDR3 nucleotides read TGTGCCAGCCGGGACAGGGCCCACAACTATGGCTACACCTTC. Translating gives CASRDRAHNYGYTF.

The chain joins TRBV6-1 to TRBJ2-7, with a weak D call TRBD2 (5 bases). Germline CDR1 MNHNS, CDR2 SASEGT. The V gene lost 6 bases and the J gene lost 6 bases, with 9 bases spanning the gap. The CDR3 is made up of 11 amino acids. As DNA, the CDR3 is TGTGCCAGCAGGTCCGCGGGCGAGCAGTACTTC. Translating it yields CASRSAGEQYF.

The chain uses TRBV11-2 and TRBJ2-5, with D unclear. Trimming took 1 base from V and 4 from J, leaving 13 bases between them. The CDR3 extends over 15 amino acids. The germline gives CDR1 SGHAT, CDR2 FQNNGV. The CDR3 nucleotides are TGTGCCAGCAGCTTAGTTGTGTCGGGTGCAGAGACCCAGTACTTC. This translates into CASSLVVSGAETQYF.

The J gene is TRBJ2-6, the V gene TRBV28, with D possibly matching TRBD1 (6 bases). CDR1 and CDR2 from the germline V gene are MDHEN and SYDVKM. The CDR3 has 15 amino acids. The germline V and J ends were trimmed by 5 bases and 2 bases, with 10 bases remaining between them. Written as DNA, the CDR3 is TGTGCCAGCAGTGGAAACAGGGCTGGGGCCAACGTCCTGACTTTC. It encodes CASSGNRAGANVLTF.

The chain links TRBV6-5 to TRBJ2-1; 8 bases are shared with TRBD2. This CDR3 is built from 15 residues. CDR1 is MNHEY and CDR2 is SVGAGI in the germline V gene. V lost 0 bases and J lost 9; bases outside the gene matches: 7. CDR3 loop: CASSYSPGAGGEQFF. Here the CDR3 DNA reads TGTGCCAGCAGTTACTCTCCAGGGGCGGGAGGTGAGCAGTTCTTC.

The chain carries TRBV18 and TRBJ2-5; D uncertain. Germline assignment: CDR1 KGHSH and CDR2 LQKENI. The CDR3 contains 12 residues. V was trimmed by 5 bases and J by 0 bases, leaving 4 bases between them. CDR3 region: CASSGYQETQYF. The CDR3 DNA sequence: TGTGCCAGCTCAGGATACCAAGAGACCCAGTACTTC. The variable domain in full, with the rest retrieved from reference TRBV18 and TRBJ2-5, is NAGVMQNPRHLVRRRGQEARLRCSPMKGHSHVYWYRQLPEEGLKFMVYLQKENIIDESGMPKERFSAEFPKEGPSILRIQQVVRGDSAAYFCASSGYQETQYFGPGTRLLVL.

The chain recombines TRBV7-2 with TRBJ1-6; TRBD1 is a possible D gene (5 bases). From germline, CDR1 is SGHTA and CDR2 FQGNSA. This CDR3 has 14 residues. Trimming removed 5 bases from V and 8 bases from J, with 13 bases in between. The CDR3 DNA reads TGTGCCAGCAGCGCATGGACATTCCATTCACCCCTCCACTTT. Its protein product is CASSAWTFHSPLHF. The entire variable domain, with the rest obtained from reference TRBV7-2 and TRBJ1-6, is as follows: GAGVSQSPSNKVTEKGKDVELRCDPISGHTALYWYRQSLGQGLEFLIYFQGNSAPDKSGLPSDRFSAERTGGSVSTLTIQRTQQEDSAVYLCASSAWTFHSPLHFGNGTRLTVT.

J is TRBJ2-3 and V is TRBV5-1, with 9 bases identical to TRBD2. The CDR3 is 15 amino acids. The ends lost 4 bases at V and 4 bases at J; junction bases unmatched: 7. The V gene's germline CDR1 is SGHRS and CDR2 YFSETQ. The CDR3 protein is CASSIQRGVSDTQYF. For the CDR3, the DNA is TGCGCCAGCAGCATCCAGCGGGGGGTGTCAGATACGCAGTATTTT. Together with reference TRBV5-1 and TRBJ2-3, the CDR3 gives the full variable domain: KAGVTQTPRYLIKTRGQQVTLSCSPISGHRSVSWYQQTPGQGLQFLFEYFSETQRNKGNFPGRFSGRQFSNSRSEMNVSTLELGDSALYLCASSIQRGVSDTQYFGPGTRLTVL.

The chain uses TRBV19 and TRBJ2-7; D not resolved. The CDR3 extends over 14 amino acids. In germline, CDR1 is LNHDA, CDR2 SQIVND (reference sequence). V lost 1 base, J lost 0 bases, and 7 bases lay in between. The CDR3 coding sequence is TGTGCCAGTAGTATAGGGGGTGGCTCCTACGAGCAGTACTTC. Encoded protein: CASSIGGGSYEQYF.

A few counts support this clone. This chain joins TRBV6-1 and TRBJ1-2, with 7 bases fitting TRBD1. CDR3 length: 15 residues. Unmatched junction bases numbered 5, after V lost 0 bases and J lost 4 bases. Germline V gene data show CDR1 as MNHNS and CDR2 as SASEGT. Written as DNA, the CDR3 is TGTGCCAGCAGTGAAGCCCTACAGGGGCTCTATGGCTACACCTTC. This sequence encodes CASSEALQGLYGYTF.

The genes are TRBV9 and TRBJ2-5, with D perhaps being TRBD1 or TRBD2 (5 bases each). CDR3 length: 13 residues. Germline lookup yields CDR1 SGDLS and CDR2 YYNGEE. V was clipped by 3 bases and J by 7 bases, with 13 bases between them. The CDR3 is CASSADLRGTQYF. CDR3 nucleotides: TGTGCCAGCAGCGCCGACTTGAGGGGGACCCAGTACTTC.

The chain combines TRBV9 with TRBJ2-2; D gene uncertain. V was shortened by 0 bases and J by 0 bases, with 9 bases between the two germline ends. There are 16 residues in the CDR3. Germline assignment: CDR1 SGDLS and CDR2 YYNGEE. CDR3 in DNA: TGTGCCAGCAGCGTAGAACCCCCCACGAACACCGGGGAGCTGTTTTTT. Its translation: CASSVEPPTNTGELFF.

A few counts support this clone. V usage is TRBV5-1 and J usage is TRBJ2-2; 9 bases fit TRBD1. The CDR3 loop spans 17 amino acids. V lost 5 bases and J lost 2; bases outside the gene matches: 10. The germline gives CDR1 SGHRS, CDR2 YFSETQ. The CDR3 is CASSPDVGQGNTGELFF. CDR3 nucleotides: TGCGCCAGCAGTCCTGATGTGGGACAGGGTAACACCGGGGAGCTGTTTTTT.

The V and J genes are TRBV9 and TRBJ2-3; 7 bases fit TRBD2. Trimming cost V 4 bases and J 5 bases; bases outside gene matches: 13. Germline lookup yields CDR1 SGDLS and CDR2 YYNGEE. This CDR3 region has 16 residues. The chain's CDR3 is CASSPGGSIRGDTQYF. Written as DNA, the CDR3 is TGTGCCAGCAGCCCCGGGGGGTCTATCCGTGGAGATACGCAGTATTTT. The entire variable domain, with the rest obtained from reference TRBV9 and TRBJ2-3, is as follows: DSGVTQTPKHLITATGQRVTLRCSPRSGDLSVYWYQQSLDQGLQFLIQYYNGEERAKGNILERFSAQQFPDLHSELNLSSLELGDSALYFCASSPGGSIRGDTQYFGPGTRLTVL.

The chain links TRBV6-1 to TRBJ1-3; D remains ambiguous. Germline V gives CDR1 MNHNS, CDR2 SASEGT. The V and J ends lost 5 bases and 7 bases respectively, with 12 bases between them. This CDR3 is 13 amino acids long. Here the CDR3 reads CASSSYGRNTIYF. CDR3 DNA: TGTGCCAGCAGTTCCTATGGACGGAACACCATATATTTT.

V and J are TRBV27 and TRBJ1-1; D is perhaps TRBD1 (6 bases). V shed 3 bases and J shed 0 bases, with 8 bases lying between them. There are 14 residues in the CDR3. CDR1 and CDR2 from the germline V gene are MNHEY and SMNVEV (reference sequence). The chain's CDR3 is CASSFRGMNTEAFF. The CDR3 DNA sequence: TGTGCCAGCAGTTTCAGGGGCATGAACACTGAAGCTTTCTTT.

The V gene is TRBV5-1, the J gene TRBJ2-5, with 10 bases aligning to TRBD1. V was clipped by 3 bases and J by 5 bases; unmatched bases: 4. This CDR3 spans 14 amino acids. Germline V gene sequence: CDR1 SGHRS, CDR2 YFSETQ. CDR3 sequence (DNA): TGCGCCAGCAGCTCTGGGGGACAGGGGGAGACCCAGTACTTC. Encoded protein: CASSSGGQGETQYF.

This CDR3 is CASSVSGRSDTQYF. The CDR3 DNA is TGTGCCAGCAGCGTTAGCGGGAGATCAGATACGCAGTATTTT. The chain recombines TRBV9 with TRBJ2-3, with 9 bases lining up with TRBD2. With 2 bases clipped from V and 4 bases from J, the junction kept 2 bases outside the gene matches. Germline values: CDR1 SGDLS, CDR2 YYNGEE. This CDR3 is built from 14 residues.

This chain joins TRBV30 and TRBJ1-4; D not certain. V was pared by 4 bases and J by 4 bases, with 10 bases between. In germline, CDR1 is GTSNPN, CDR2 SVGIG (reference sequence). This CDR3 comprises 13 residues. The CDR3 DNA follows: TGTGCCTGGAAGTACGGACTTAATGAAAAACTGTTTTTT. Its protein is CAWKYGLNEKLFF. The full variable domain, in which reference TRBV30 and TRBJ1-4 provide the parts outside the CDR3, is SQTIHQWPATLVQPVGSPLSLECTVEGTSNPNLYWYRQAAGRGLQLLFYSVGIGQISSEVPQNLSASRPQDRQFILSSKKLLLSDSGFYLCAWKYGLNEKLFFGSGTQLSVL.